The 16 T cell receptor beta chains presented below share a single source sample, sequenced in a study of blood T cell repertoires in COVID-19. Sequenced by immunoSEQ multiplex PCR; TCRdb stores in-frame clones only, minus some. The table includes 48,000 or so clones, more than 75% detected once. The sample was peripheral blood. The source of these receptors is a woman in her sixties with acute or convalescent COVID-19.

The chain recombines TRBV7-3 with TRBJ2-2; 11 bases agree with TRBD2. After removal of 3 bases from V and 6 bases from J, the junction contained 0 bases not matched to a gene. Per germline, CDR1 SGHTA and CDR2 FQGTGA. The CDR3 runs to 14 residues. The DNA for the CDR3 is TGTGCCAGCAGCTTTAGCGGGAGGGCCGGGGAGCTGTTTTTT. Translated, it gives CASSFSGRAGELFF.

The chain has TRBV5-1 and TRBJ1-5; no firm D call. This CDR3 is 16 amino acids long. V was clipped by 0 bases and J by 2 bases, with 12 bases between them. Per the germline V gene, CDR1 is SGHRS and CDR2 is YFSETQ. The CDR3 is CASSLAFLQGNQPQHF. The CDR3 region has the DNA TGCGCCAGCAGCTTGGCTTTCCTGCAGGGCAATCAGCCCCAGCATTTT.

V usage is TRBV7-2 and J usage is TRBJ2-3; D is perhaps TRBD2 (7 bases). CDR1 SGHTA and CDR2 FQGNSA come from the germline V gene. Trimming cost V 10 bases and J 2 bases, with 31 bases left between them. The CDR3 covers 19 residues. The CDR3 DNA sequence: TGTGCCACCAAGAAACGAGGGACACCTTTGACTAGCCTCACAGATACGCAGTATTTT. This translates into CATKKRGTPLTSLTDTQYF.

The chain combines TRBV7-2 with TRBJ2-7; 10 bases map to TRBD2. The CDR3 totals 13 residues. V trimming: 7 bases; J trimming: 10 bases; junction bases outside the gene matches: 10. Germline V gives CDR1 SGHTA, CDR2 FQGNSA. CDR3 bases: TGTGCCAGCACCCTTCCTAGCGGGAGTTACCAGTACTTC. Protein product: CASTLPSGSYQYF.

This sequence joins TRBV19 and TRBJ2-7; TRBD1 aligns across 9 bases. With 5 bases clipped from V and 6 bases from J, the junction kept 11 bases outside the gene matches. In germline, CDR1 is LNHDA, CDR2 SQIVND (reference sequence). The CDR3 totals 15 residues. The CDR3 sequence is CASSARTGVKGEQYF. Here the CDR3 DNA reads TGTGCCAGTAGTGCCAGGACAGGGGTTAAAGGCGAGCAGTACTTC. Full variable domain (missing parts from reference TRBV19 and TRBJ2-7): DGGITQSPKYLFRKEGQNVTLSCEQNLNHDAMYWYRQDPGQGLRLIYYSQIVNDFQKGDIAEGYSVSREKKESFPLTVTSAQKNPTAFYLCASSARTGVKGEQYFGPGTRLTVT.

In its sample, this clone was seen once. The rearrangement joins TRBV29-1 to TRBJ2-2, with D possibly matching TRBD1 (6 bases). Between the trimmed V and J ends, which lost 4 bases and 5 bases, there was a span of 14 bases. The germline V gene encodes CDR1 SQVTM and CDR2 ANQGSEA. The CDR3 runs to 14 residues. CDR3 coding DNA: TGCAGCGTTGTCCAATCCAGGGGTACCGGGGAGCTGTTTTTT. Its protein product is CSVVQSRGTGELFF.

This rearrangement joins TRBV2 to TRBJ2-1, with 8 bases identical to TRBD2. Germline CDR1 and CDR2: SNHLY and FYNNEI. The CDR3 has 11 amino acids. V was clipped by 4 bases and J by 14 bases; unmatched bases: 4. The CDR3 DNA follows: TGTGCCAGCAGTGGTAGCGGGGATAAGTTCTTC. Protein sequence: CASSGSGDKFF. The variable domain in full, with the rest retrieved from reference TRBV2 and TRBJ2-1, is EPEVTQTPSHQVTQMGQEVILRCVPISNHLYFYWYRQILGQKVEFLVSFYNNEISEKSEIFDDQFSVERPDGSNFTLKIRSTKLEDSAMYFCASSGSGDKFFGPGTRLTVL.

The chain carries TRBV12-5 and TRBJ1-1; no reliable D call. CDR1 and CDR2 from the germline V gene are LGHNT and FRNRAP. The CDR3 has 11 residues. Trimming took off 3 bases at V and 8 bases at J, with 7 bases between the two ends. In nucleotides, the CDR3 is TGTGCTAGTGGTTTCTTGTCGGAAGCTTTCTTT. It codes for CASGFLSEAFF.

This clone has only one observation. The rearrangement links TRBV5-5 to TRBJ1-2, with D uncertain. This CDR3 has 15 amino acids. The germline V and J ends were trimmed by 6 bases and 8 bases, with 23 bases remaining between them. Germline lookup yields CDR1 SGHKS and CDR2 YYEKEE (reference sequence). CDR3 region: CASTNPTRSGWGYTF. The CDR3 nucleotides read TGTGCCAGCACAAACCCGACGAGGTCGGGGTGGGGCTACACCTTC.

The rearrangement joins TRBV5-6 to TRBJ2-2; TRBD2 matches at 8 bases. Germline CDR1 and CDR2: SGHDT and YYEEEE. The V segment lost 4 bases and the J segment 2 bases; nucleotides outside the gene matches: 4. The CDR3 totals 15 residues. The CDR3 bases are TGTGCCAGCAGCCCGGGACTAGTAAACACCGGGGAGCTGTTTTTT. Amino acid sequence: CASSPGLVNTGELFF. Full variable domain (remainder filled in from reference TRBV5-6 and TRBJ2-2): DAGVTQSPTHLIKTRGQQVTLRCSPKSGHDTVSWYQQALGQGPQFIFQYYEEEERQRGNFPDRFSGHQFPNYSSELNVNALLLGDSALYLCASSPGLVNTGELFFGEGSRLTVL.

The V call is TRBV5-1, the J call TRBJ1-1; TRBD1 agrees at 8 bases. The trim removed 4 bases at V and 4 bases at J, leaving 6 bases unmatched. In germline, CDR1 is SGHRS, CDR2 YFSETQ. The CDR3 consists of 14 residues. The DNA for the CDR3 is TGCGCCAGCAGCCCGAGACAGGGGACCACTGAAGCTTTCTTT. Translated, it gives CASSPRQGTTEAFF. The full variable domain, its missing parts supplied by reference TRBV5-1 and TRBJ1-1, is KAGVTQTPRYLIKTRGQQVTLSCSPISGHRSVSWYQQTPGQGLQFLFEYFSETQRNKGNFPGRFSGRQFSNSRSEMNVSTLELGDSALYLCASSPRQGTTEAFFGQGTRLTVV.

The count of this clone is one. The chain employs TRBV5-1 and TRBJ2-3; TRBD2 aligns across 11 bases. V was clipped by 0 bases and J by 0 bases; unmatched bases: 12. Germline CDR1 reads SGHRS; CDR2 reads YFSETQ. The CDR3 is made up of 20 amino acids. The CDR3 reads CASSLEGWLAGGISTDTQYF. CDR3 DNA sequence: TGCGCCAGCAGCTTGGAAGGTTGGCTAGCGGGGGGAATTAGCACAGATACGCAGTATTTT.

The chain carries TRBV5-6 and TRBJ1-2; D uncertain. Germline V CDR1 and CDR2: SGHDT, YYEEEE. Trimming removed 5 bases from V and 6 bases from J, with 17 bases in between. The CDR3 length is 14 residues. CDR3 in amino acids: CASSLARDYHGYTF. DNA for the CDR3: TGTGCCAGCAGTTTAGCACGAGACTATCATGGCTACACCTTC.

The chain links TRBV5-1 to TRBJ1-6; D not certain. From germline, CDR1 is SGHRS and CDR2 YFSETQ. The CDR3 has 13 residues. Trimming removed 3 bases from V and 9 bases from J, with 10 bases in between. The CDR3 is CASSSFEGSPLHF. CDR3 in DNA: TGCGCCAGCAGCTCCTTTGAGGGTTCACCCCTCCACTTT.

Within the sample, this clone is medium-sized. The chain's CDR3 is CASSQEEVSYEQYF. CDR3 sequence (DNA): TGTGCCAGCAGCCAGGAGGAGGTATCCTACGAGCAGTACTTC. J is TRBJ2-7 and V is TRBV7-9; weak D call: TRBD2 (5 bases). Germline values: CDR1 SEHNR, CDR2 FQNEAQ (reference sequence). With 5 bases removed from V and 1 base from J, the gap between germline ends came to 12 bases. The CDR3 has 14 residues.

This clone occurred a few times. The chain uses TRBV6-1 and TRBJ2-3; D perhaps matches TRBD1 (6 bases). Trimming removed 2 bases at V and 4 bases at J, with 16 bases between. The CDR3 runs 16 residues. Germline CDR1 and CDR2: MNHNS and SASEGT. The DNA of the CDR3 is TGTGCCAGCAGTGAAATAGAGGGCAGGGGATCAGATACGCAGTATTTT. Its protein is CASSEIEGRGSDTQYF.